This T cell receptor (beta chain) was sequenced in a study of control samples from healthy donors and cancer patients. Some clones are missing from TCRdb's copy, which holds only in-frame ones; the method was immunoSEQ multiplex PCR. The sample has about 170,000 clones, under 95% seen once. Germline values: CDR1 MDHEN, CDR2 SYDVKM. The ends were cut back, 8 bases at V and 1 base at J, with 8 bases in the middle. CDR3 length equals 12 residues. Specimen: blood. The TCR was taken from a woman under 30 in good health. The chain uses TRBV28 and TRBJ1-2; TRBD1 might be the D (6 bases). The DNA for the CDR3 is TGTGCCAGCGAGGGGGGTAACTATGGCTACACCTTC. Protein sequence: CASEGGNYGYTF.